This T cell receptor beta chain derives from a study of shared clonotypes between healthy human individuals. Study-wide results and limits: Sampling included only blood; tissue repertoires likely differ.

The CDR3 has 18 amino acids. CDR1 and CDR2 from the germline V gene are MDHEN and SYDVKM. Unmatched junction bases numbered 12, after V lost 2 bases and J lost 7 bases. The CD8 memory fraction combined CD45RO+ cells with TemRA cells (CCR7-negative CD45RA+). Genomic DNA per cell subset filled all wells of several immunoSEQ plates. An approximately 200 ng quantity of DNA, 32,000 or so T cell genomes, went into the sorted-subset replicate PCRs. Measured with immunoSEQ multiplex PCR; TCRdb has only the in-frame clones, and not every one. The data contain approximately 710,000 clones, about 92% of them seen just once; the ten biggest clones take up around a third. Comment on this clone: The antigen remains unidentified.

The sequenced sample consisted of memory CD8+ T cells from PBMCs. The sample's subset: CD45RO+ cells pooled with CCR7-negative TemRA cells. The J gene is TRBJ2-1, the V gene TRBV28; TRBD2 aligns across 12 bases. The source of this sequence is a man younger than 35 in good health. Some clones in this sample may be carry-over from other donors' samples. CDR3 loop: CASSLLAGGPTDLNEQFF. CDR3 nucleotide sequence: TGTGCCAGCAGTTTACTAGCGGGAGGGCCCACAGACCTTAATGAGCAGTTCTTC.